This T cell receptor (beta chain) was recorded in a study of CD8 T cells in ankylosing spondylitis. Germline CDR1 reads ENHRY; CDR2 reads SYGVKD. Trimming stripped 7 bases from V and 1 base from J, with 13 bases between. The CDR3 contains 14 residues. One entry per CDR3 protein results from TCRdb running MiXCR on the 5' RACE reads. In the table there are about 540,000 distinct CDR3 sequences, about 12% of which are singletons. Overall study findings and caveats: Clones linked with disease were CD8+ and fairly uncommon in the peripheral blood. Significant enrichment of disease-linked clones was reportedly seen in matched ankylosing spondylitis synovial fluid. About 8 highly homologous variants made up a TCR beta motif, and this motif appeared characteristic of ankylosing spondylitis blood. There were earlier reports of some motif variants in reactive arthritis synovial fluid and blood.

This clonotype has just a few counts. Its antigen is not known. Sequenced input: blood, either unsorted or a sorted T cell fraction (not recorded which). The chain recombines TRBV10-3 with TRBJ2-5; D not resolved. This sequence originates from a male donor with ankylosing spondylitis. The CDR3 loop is CAINGPKPQETQYF. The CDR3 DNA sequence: TGTGCCATCAATGGACCCAAGCCCCAAGAGACCCAGTACTTC.